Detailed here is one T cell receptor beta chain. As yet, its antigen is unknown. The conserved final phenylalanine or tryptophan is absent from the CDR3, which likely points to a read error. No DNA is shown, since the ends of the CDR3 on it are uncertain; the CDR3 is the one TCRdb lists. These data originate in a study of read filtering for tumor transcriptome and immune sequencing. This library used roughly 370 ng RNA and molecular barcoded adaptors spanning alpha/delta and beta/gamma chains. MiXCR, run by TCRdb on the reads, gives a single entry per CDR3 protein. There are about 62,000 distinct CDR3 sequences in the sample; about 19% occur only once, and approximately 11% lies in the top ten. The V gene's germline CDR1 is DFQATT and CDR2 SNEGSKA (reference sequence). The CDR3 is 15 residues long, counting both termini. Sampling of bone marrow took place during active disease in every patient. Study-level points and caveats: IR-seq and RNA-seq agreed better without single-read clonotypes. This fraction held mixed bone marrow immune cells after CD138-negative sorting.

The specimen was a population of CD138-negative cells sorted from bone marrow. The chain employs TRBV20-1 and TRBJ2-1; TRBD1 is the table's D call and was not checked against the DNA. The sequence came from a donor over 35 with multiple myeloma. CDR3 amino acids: CSARDLNPPGNGQLS.